These 31 T cell receptor beta chains came from one sample sequenced in a study of molecular identifiers for immune sequencing clone quantification. One entry per CDR3 protein results from TCRdb running MiXCR on the PCR reads. The data hold some 320,000 distinct CDR3 sequences, with about 20% observed a single time. Sequencing input: naive CD8+ T cells from blood, with Jurkat cell RNA spiked in. The subset was: FACS-sorted CD8+CD4-CCR7+CD45RA+ naive T cells. These receptors were collected from a human donor in good health. Some libraries in this study had Jurkat cell RNA spiked in.

This clonotype was counted ten times or more. V and J are TRBV7-2 and TRBJ2-3; D uncertain. The CDR3 consists of 15 residues. The V gene lost 3 bases and the J gene lost 4 bases, with 14 bases spanning the gap. Germline values: CDR1 SGHTA, CDR2 FQGNSA. The CDR3 sequence: CASSFGTRTADTQYF. The CDR3 DNA reads as TGTGCCAGCAGCTTTGGAACACGTACCGCAGATACGCAGTATTTT.

This clonotype was observed at least ten times. This chain links TRBV4-3 with TRBJ1-2; 7 positions match TRBD1. Germline CDR1 reads LGHNA; CDR2 reads YSLEER. With 5 bases clipped from V and 2 bases from J, the junction kept 8 bases outside the gene matches. The CDR3 runs 15 residues. CDR3 DNA: TGCGCCAGCAGCAAGGGGGCCGTTTCGAACTATGGCTACACCTTC. Translating it yields CASSKGAVSNYGYTF.

A single count supports this clonotype. With a much larger clone just one base away, this may be a read error. The V and J genes are TRBV20-1 and TRBJ2-1, with 10 nucleotides matching TRBD1. J gave up 8 bases and V 5 bases, and 12 bases lay outside the gene matches. Germline CDR1 reads DFQATT; CDR2 reads SNEGSKA (reference sequence). The CDR3 covers 15 residues. The CDR3: CSAGKLTGQGDEQFF. In DNA, the CDR3 is TGCAGTGCTGGAAAATTGACTGGACAGGGGGATGAGCAGTTCTTC.

This clonotype appeared a few times. This rearrangement joins TRBV3-1 to TRBJ1-1, with D possibly TRBD1 on 6 matching bases. Germline CDR1 and CDR2: LGHDT and YNNKEL (reference sequence). V shed 2 bases and J shed 1 base, with 11 bases lying between them. The CDR3 consists of 15 residues. The CDR3 is CASSQLQQGNTEAFF. The CDR3 bases are TGTGCCAGCAGCCAACTCCAACAGGGGAACACTGAAGCTTTCTTT. Full variable domain (outside the CDR3, taken from reference TRBV3-1 and TRBJ1-1): DTAVSQTPKYLVTQMGNDKSIKCEQNLGHDTMYWYKQDSKKFLKIMFSYNNKELIINETVPNRFSPKSPDKAHLNLHINSLELGDSAVYFCASSQLQQGNTEAFFGQGTRLTVV.

In regard to this clonotype: This may come from a read error, since a much larger clone is one base off. The chain uses TRBV27 and TRBJ2-3; the match to TRBD2 covers 8 bases. This CDR3 is 16 amino acids long. With 4 bases clipped from V and 1 base from J, the junction kept 7 bases outside the gene matches. Per the germline V gene, CDR1 is MNHEY and CDR2 is SMNVEV (reference sequence). The CDR3 DNA is TGTGCCAGCAGTTCATTTGAGGGACTAGGCACAGATACGCAGTATTTT. It encodes CASSSFEGLGTDTQYF.

This clonotype was recorded only once. This could be a read error, since a much larger clone is one nucleotide away. The chain couples TRBV4-2 to TRBJ1-3; TRBD1 matches 8 bases. With 4 bases clipped from V and 2 bases from J, the junction kept 7 bases outside the gene matches. CDR3 size: 16 residues. Per germline, CDR1 LGHNA and CDR2 YNFKEQ. The CDR3 loop reads CASSRGTGTTGNTIYF. For the CDR3, the DNA is TGTGCCAGCAGCCGGGGGACAGGCACCACTGGAAACACCATATATTTT.

This clonotype was seen more than once but under ten times. V and J are TRBV7-9 and TRBJ1-1, with D possibly being TRBD1 (5 bases). Germline CDR1 and CDR2: SEHNR and FQNEAQ (reference sequence). Between the trimmed V and J ends, which lost 2 bases and 4 bases, there was a span of 17 bases. The CDR3 is 16 amino acids. The CDR3 bases are TGTGCCAGCAGCTTAAATTTCGACACAGGAGCCACTGAAGCTTTCTTT. Translated: CASSLNFDTGATEAFF.

This clonotype has more than one count but fewer than ten. This could be a read error, since a much larger clone is one nucleotide away. The chain links TRBV6-5 to TRBJ1-4; D is possibly TRBD1 (5 bases). There are 14 residues in the CDR3. CDR1 is MNHEY, CDR2 SVGAGI, per germline. V dropped 6 bases and J dropped 3 bases, with 11 bases sitting between them. The CDR3 region has the DNA TGTGCCAGCAGAGAGGCAGGGTCTAATGAAAAACTGTTTTTT. It encodes CASREAGSNEKLFF.

This clonotype was counted many times. This chain connects TRBV27 to TRBJ2-3; D is undetermined. This CDR3 has 13 amino acids. Per germline, CDR1 MNHEY and CDR2 SMNVEV (reference sequence). V was pared by 5 bases and J by 4 bases, with 10 bases between. The CDR3 region has the DNA TGTGCCAGCAGTGAAACCCCCGCAGATACGCAGTATTTT. This encodes CASSETPADTQYF.

This clonotype was found a few times. This chain connects TRBV15 to TRBJ1-4; no definite D call. Germline CDR1 reads LNHNV; CDR2 reads YYDKDF (reference sequence). CDR3 length: 17 residues. Trimming pared 1 base from V and 8 bases from J, leaving 20 bases between. CDR3 residues: CATSRVGRTPYNEKLFF. CDR3 coding DNA: TGTGCCACCAGCAGAGTGGGCAGGACCCCTTATAACGAAAAACTGTTTTTT.

This clonotype was detected once. One base away lies a much larger clone, so this may be a sequencing read error. A read error is likely, as this CDR3 ends without the conserved phenylalanine or tryptophan. This rearrangement joins TRBV7-2 to TRBJ1-2, with D unresolved. Germline lookup yields CDR1 SGHTA and CDR2 FQGNSA. V was trimmed by 4 bases and J by 5 bases, leaving 14 bases between them. The CDR3 is made up of 14 amino acids. The CDR3 region has the DNA TGTGCCAGCAGCTACGACCCACCAGATTATGGCTACACCCTC. Protein: CASSYDPPDYGYTL.

On this clonotype itself: One base away lies a much larger clone, so this may be a sequencing read error. Because the CDR3 is missing its conserved closing phenylalanine or tryptophan, this is likely a read error. The CDR3 DNA sequence: TGTGCCAGCAGCTCGACACTTAGGAACACTGAAGCTTTCGTT. Protein: CASSSTLRNTEAFV. The chain employs TRBV7-9 and TRBJ1-1; D not certain. This CDR3 region has 14 residues. Germline CDR1 is SEHNR and CDR2 is FQNEAQ (reference sequence). The V end was cut by 4 bases, the J end by 1 base, with 10 bases between.

The table lists this clonotype with many counts. J is TRBJ2-3 and V is TRBV11-2, with D perhaps TRBD1 (5 bases). Per germline, CDR1 SGHAT and CDR2 FQNNGV. The CDR3 totals 15 residues. Trimming pared 1 base from V and 1 base from J, leaving 9 bases between. The CDR3 DNA sequence: TGTGCCAGCAGCTTAGGGACATTTGGCACAGATACGCAGTATTTT. Translation gives CASSLGTFGTDTQYF.

As concerns this clonotype: A much larger clone differs from this one at a single base, so this may be a read error. This chain connects TRBV7-6 to TRBJ2-5; possible D gene TRBD2, 5 bases. The CDR3 consists of 17 residues. CDR1 and CDR2 (germline): SGHVS, FNYEAQ. The CDR3 bases are TGTGCCAGCAGCCGGGCCCGGGTTGGAGGCCCAGAAGAGACCCCGTACTTC. Protein: CASSRARVGGPEETPYF.

The gene calls are TRBV5-6 and TRBJ2-3, with D possibly being TRBD2 (5 bases). Trimming removed 4 bases from V and 8 bases from J, with 11 bases in between. The CDR3 has 12 amino acids. Germline V gene sequence: CDR1 SGHDT, CDR2 YYEEEE. The CDR3 DNA reads TGTGCCAGCAGCGAGGACTGGGGTACGCAGTATTTT. It specifies CASSEDWGTQYF.

This clonotype was picked up many times. The J gene is TRBJ2-5, the V gene TRBV7-9; D not resolved. The CDR3 loop spans 14 amino acids. The germline V gene has CDR1 SEHNR and CDR2 FQNEAQ (reference sequence). The V gene lost 4 bases and the J gene lost 1 base, with 10 bases spanning the gap. CDR3 sequence (DNA): TGTGCCAGCAGCTCTGACCAAGTCCAAGAGACCCAGTACTTC. This sequence encodes CASSSDQVQETQYF. Full variable domain (remainder filled in from reference TRBV7-9 and TRBJ2-5): DTGVSQNPRHKITKRGQNVTFRCDPISEHNRLYWYRQTLGQGPEFLTYFQNEAQLEKSRLLSDRFSAERPKGSFSTLEIQRTEQGDSAMYLCASSSDQVQETQYFGPGTRLLVL.

This clonotype was recorded many times. V and J are TRBV10-2 and TRBJ2-7; 8 bases are shared with TRBD1. Trimming at V came to 3 bases and at J to 6 bases, leaving 7 bases not matched to a gene. This CDR3 region has 14 residues. Germline CDR1 WSHSY, CDR2 SAAADI. The CDR3 here is CASSDQPTGAEQYF. DNA for the CDR3: TGCGCCAGCAGTGACCAACCGACAGGGGCCGAGCAGTACTTC.

This clonotype has ten or more counts. The CDR3 is CSVDGLANTGELFF. CDR3 DNA sequence: TGCAGCGTTGACGGACTAGCGAACACCGGGGAGCTGTTTTTT. The chain carries TRBV29-1 and TRBJ2-2; 7 bases fit TRBD2. V shed 3 bases and J 0 bases; nucleotides not matched to a gene: 1. Germline CDR1 SQVTM, CDR2 ANQGSEA. This CDR3 is 14 amino acids long.

Turning to this clonotype: A far larger clone is off by one base, so a read error is likely. Likely a read error: the CDR3 ends without its conserved phenylalanine or tryptophan. The chain uses TRBV19 and TRBJ2-7, with TRBD2 matching 9 bases. The V gene end was trimmed by 5 bases and the J gene end by 4 bases; junction bases not matched to a gene: 6. The germline V gene encodes CDR1 LNHDA and CDR2 SQIVND (reference sequence). The CDR3 runs 14 residues. In DNA form, the CDR3 reads TGTGCCAGTAGTGCCGGTCTAGCGGGGTACGAGCAGTACCTC. Translated: CASSAGLAGYEQYL.

Comment on this clonotype: A much larger clone sits a single nucleotide away, making a read error possible. The chain carries TRBV7-6 and TRBJ2-5; 10 bases map to TRBD2. This CDR3 comprises 15 residues. Germline V gene data show CDR1 as SGHVS and CDR2 as FNYEAQ. The DNA for the CDR3 is TGTGCCAGCAGTTATAGCGGGGGGCCTCAAGGGACCCAGTACTTC. It is translated as CASSYSGGPQGTQYF. The entire variable domain, with the rest obtained from reference TRBV7-6 and TRBJ2-5, is as follows: GAGVSQSPRYKVTKRGQDVALRCDPISGHVSLYWYRQALGQGPEFLTYFNYEAQQDKSGLPNDRFSAERPEGSISTLTIQRTEQRDSAMYRCASSYSGGPQGTQYFGPGTRLLVL.

This clonotype came up a few times. This chain uses TRBV12-3 or TRBV12-4 with TRBJ2-7, with D maybe TRBD1 (6 bases). V shed 1 base and J shed 2 bases, with 21 bases lying between them. The CDR3 contains 18 residues. The CDR3: CASSLDGPGEKFAYEQYF. CDR3 DNA sequence: TGTGCCAGCAGTTTAGATGGGCCAGGGGAGAAGTTCGCCTACGAGCAGTACTTC.

In regard to this clonotype: Given a much more abundant clone one base away, this may be a read error. V is TRBV4-1 and J is TRBJ1-6; D unclear. CDR1 and CDR2 (germline): MGHRA, YSYEKL. The ends were cut back, 3 bases at V and 9 bases at J, with 9 bases in the middle. This CDR3 contains 13 residues. In nucleotides, the CDR3 is TGCGCCAGCAGCCATGATTTAAGTTCACCCCTCCACTTT. Its protein is CASSHDLSSPLHF.

This clonotype has just a few counts. The V and J genes are TRBV4-3 and TRBJ1-3; D is uncertain. Trimming stripped 1 base from V and 2 bases from J, with 9 bases between. CDR3 length: 15 residues. Per the germline V gene, CDR1 is LGHNA and CDR2 is YSLEER. The chain's CDR3 is CASSQGTEPGNTIYF. The DNA for the CDR3 is TGCGCCAGCAGCCAAGGTACTGAACCTGGAAACACCATATATTTT.

In the case of this clonotype: With a much larger clone just one base away, this may be a read error. V is TRBV7-8 and J is TRBJ2-7; tentative D call: TRBD1 (5 bases). There are 15 residues in the CDR3. Per the germline V gene, CDR1 is SGHVS and CDR2 is FQNEAQ. The CDR3 spells CASSLAPDSSYGQYF. CDR3 in DNA: TGTGCCAGCAGCTTAGCCCCCGACAGCTCCTACGGGCAGTACTTC.

Concerning this clonotype: A much larger clone lies a single base off, so this may be a read error. J is TRBJ2-2 and V is TRBV9, with D maybe TRBD1 (6 bases). The CDR3 has 16 amino acids. V was cut by 7 bases and J by 1 base, with 17 bases left in between. CDR1 and CDR2 from the germline V gene are SGDLS and YYNGEE. CDR3 sequence: CASGPQTGVNTGELFF. The CDR3 region has the DNA TGTGCCAGCGGCCCCCAGACAGGAGTGAACACCGGGGAGCTGTTTTTT.

A note on this clonotype: This may be a read error, as it is one base from a much larger clone. The conserved final phenylalanine or tryptophan is absent from the CDR3, which likely points to a read error. The rearrangement uses TRBV28 and TRBJ2-7; TRBD1 matches at 9 bases. J lost 2 bases, V lost 3 bases, and 5 bases had no gene match. CDR3 size: 15 residues. In germline, CDR1 is MDHEN, CDR2 SYDVKM. CDR3 residues: CASSFSRQGAYEQYS. The CDR3 nucleotides read TGTGCCAGCAGTTTCTCTAGACAGGGGGCCTACGAGCAGTACTCC.

Comment on this clonotype: The germline gene is not matched at one end of the junction; a read error may be the cause. The chain is built from TRBV27 and TRBJ2-7, with D unclear. From germline, CDR1 is MNHEY and CDR2 SMNVEV (reference sequence). The CDR3 length is 14 residues. The CDR3 coding sequence is TGTGTCAGCAGCCCGTTTTTAGGCTCCTACGAGCAGTACTTC. Amino acids: CVSSPFLGSYEQYF.

This clonotype was observed a handful of times. The chain joins TRBV6-2 or TRBV6-3 to TRBJ2-5; D is ambiguous. Trimming took off 3 bases at V and 2 bases at J, with 10 bases between the two ends. The CDR3 is 14 amino acids. CDR1 is MNHEY, CDR2 SVGEGT, per germline. The CDR3 loop reads CASSYVRLQETQYF. The CDR3 region has the DNA TGTGCCAGCAGTTATGTCAGACTTCAAGAGACCCAGTACTTC.

As regards this clonotype: Given a much more abundant clone one base away, this may be a read error. The chain has TRBV29-1 and TRBJ2-1; TRBD2 aligns across 8 bases. CDR1 is SQVTM and CDR2 is ANQGSEA in the germline V gene. The CDR3 length is 12 residues. The CDR3, as DNA: TGCAGCGTGAGCGGGAGACAAGGTGAGCAGTCCTTC. It translates to CSVSGRQGEQSF.

This clonotype was picked up many times. This chain uses TRBV20-1 with TRBJ2-7, with a possible D match to TRBD2 (5 bases). With 7 bases removed from V and 6 bases from J, the gap between germline ends came to 16 bases. The germline V gene has CDR1 DFQATT and CDR2 SNEGSKA (reference sequence). The CDR3 is 12 residues long. The CDR3 loop reads CSVEAMGSEQYF. As DNA, the CDR3 is TGCAGTGTAGAAGCGATGGGGAGCGAGCAGTACTTC.

This clonotype has ten or more counts. The chain joins TRBV6-4 to TRBJ2-3; D ambiguous. V shed 0 bases and J shed 0 bases, with 10 bases lying between them. Germline CDR1 reads MRHNA; CDR2 reads SNTAGT. The length of the CDR3 is 16 residues. CDR3 nucleotide sequence: TGTGCCAGCAGTGACTCGCATTACTCTAGCACAGATACGCAGTATTTT. Translated: CASSDSHYSSTDTQYF.